The 29 T cell receptor beta chains reported below all come from one sample, sequenced in a study of control samples from healthy donors and cancer patients. Here immunoSEQ multiplex PCR was the method, and the copy in TCRdb shows in-frame clones only, minus some. Altogether 150,000 or so clones are present, around nine tenths being singletons, with the ten largest covering nearly 5%. The source material was blood. These receptors all stem from a woman in her thirties in good health.

This clone was counted a single time. The rearrangement uses TRBV28 and TRBJ2-2; maybe TRBD2 (6 bases). Germline assignment: CDR1 MDHEN and CDR2 SYDVKM. CDR3 length: 15 amino acids. Deletions cut 6 bases from V and 4 bases from J, with 15 bases between. This CDR3 is CASSRIAEVTGELFF. The CDR3 DNA is TGTGCCAGCAGCCGAATAGCGGAGGTCACCGGGGAGCTGTTTTTT.

This clone was recorded a few times. The rearrangement uses TRBV4-1 and TRBJ1-6; D possibly corresponds to TRBD1 (5 bases). V shed 4 bases and J shed 7 bases, with 11 bases lying between them. Germline V gives CDR1 MGHRA, CDR2 YSYEKL. The CDR3 is 14 residues long. The CDR3 is CASSPSQGNSPLHF. The CDR3 nucleotides are TGCGCCAGCAGCCCCTCCCAGGGAAATTCACCCCTCCACTTT.

J is TRBJ2-7 and V is TRBV5-4, with D unresolved. The CDR3 is made up of 13 amino acids. Germline CDR1 and CDR2: SGHNT and YYREEE (reference sequence). With 0 bases removed from V and 0 bases from J, the gap between germline ends came to 4 bases. CDR3 DNA sequence: TGTGCCAGCAGCTTGGGCCGCTCCTACGAGCAGTACTTC. Its protein is CASSLGRSYEQYF.

The CDR3 DNA reads as TGTGCCAGTAGCGGACAGTTTTTGGACACTGAAGCTTTCTTT. Its translation is CASSGQFLDTEAFF. This sequence joins TRBV19 and TRBJ1-1, with D possibly being TRBD1 (6 bases). Germline V CDR1 and CDR2: LNHDA, SQIVND (reference sequence). There are 14 residues in the CDR3. V was trimmed by 6 bases and J by 3 bases, leaving 14 bases between them.

V is TRBV19 and J is TRBJ2-7; D assignment may be TRBD1 or TRBD2 (6 bases each). Germline V gives CDR1 LNHDA, CDR2 SQIVND (reference sequence). The CDR3 length is 15 residues. Trimming pared 5 bases from V and 0 bases from J, leaving 14 bases between. This CDR3 is CASSPGAPRSYEQYF. The CDR3 region has the DNA TGTGCCAGTAGTCCGGGGGCCCCACGCTCCTACGAGCAGTACTTC.

The chain carries TRBV27 and TRBJ2-7; a possible D gene is TRBD2 (6 bases). The V end was cut by 6 bases, the J end by 7 bases, with 22 bases between. This CDR3 contains 15 residues. Per germline, CDR1 MNHEY and CDR2 SMNVEV (reference sequence). CDR3: CASRSLETTREEQYF. The CDR3, as DNA: TGTGCCAGCAGGTCTTTGGAAACTACTCGGGAGGAGCAGTACTTC.

The genes are TRBV9 and TRBJ2-5, with D possibly being TRBD1 or TRBD2 (7 bases each). The length of the CDR3 is 15 residues. V was cut by 0 bases and J by 5 bases, with 14 bases left in between. CDR1 is SGDLS and CDR2 is YYNGEE in the germline V gene. The chain's CDR3 is CASSVGYQGGETQYF. DNA for the CDR3: TGTGCCAGCAGCGTAGGGTATCAGGGGGGGGAGACCCAGTACTTC. Using reference TRBV9 and TRBJ2-5 for the parts outside the CDR3, the full variable domain is DSGVTQTPKHLITATGQRVTLRCSPRSGDLSVYWYQQSLDQGLQFLIQYYNGEERAKGNILERFSAQQFPDLHSELNLSSLELGDSALYFCASSVGYQGGETQYFGPGTRLLVL.

The V call is TRBV5-1, the J call TRBJ2-1, with 14 bases identical to TRBD2. The germline V gene encodes CDR1 SGHRS and CDR2 YFSETQ. The CDR3 consists of 15 residues. Trimming cost V 3 bases and J 6 bases; bases outside gene matches: 2. CDR3 sequence reads: CASSSTSGRANEQFF. DNA of the CDR3: TGCGCCAGCAGCTCGACTAGCGGGAGGGCCAATGAGCAGTTCTTC.

The chain uses TRBV6-2 or TRBV6-3 and TRBJ1-1; D unresolved. The CDR3 length is 12 residues. The V gene's germline CDR1 is MNHEY and CDR2 SVGEGT. Trimming pared 6 bases from V and 1 base from J, leaving 6 bases between. CDR3 nucleotide sequence: TGTGCCAGCAGCCGGACGAACACTGAAGCTTTCTTT. This gives the protein CASSRTNTEAFF.

The chain carries TRBV4-1 and TRBJ2-3, with TRBD2 identical over 7 bases. V lost 0 bases, J lost 4 bases, and 1 base stayed unmatched. Germline assignment: CDR1 MGHRA and CDR2 YSYEKL. The CDR3 sequence is 14 residues long. CDR3 sequence (DNA): TGCGCCAGCAGCCAAGATCGGGGGGCAGATACGCAGTATTTT. This encodes CASSQDRGADTQYF.

The CDR3 loop reads CASSQGTGGIDTQYF. The CDR3 bases are TGTGCCAGCAGCCAAGGGACAGGGGGCATAGATACGCAGTATTTT. The J gene is TRBJ2-3, the V gene TRBV7-9; 12 positions agree with TRBD1. The germline gives CDR1 SEHNR, CDR2 FQNEAQ (reference sequence). J gave up 5 bases and V 5 bases, and 5 bases lay outside the gene matches. The CDR3 length is 15 residues.

The chain's CDR3 is CASSPRDRGYEQYV. The DNA of the CDR3 is TGTGCCAGCAGCCCCCGGGACAGGGGCTACGAGCAGTACGTC. This chain connects TRBV3-1 (or the pseudogene TRBV3-2) to TRBJ2-7; TRBD1 matches 10 bases. Germline lookup yields CDR1 LGHDT and CDR2 YNNKEL (reference sequence). The CDR3 is 14 residues long. Losses at the gene ends were 4 bases for V and 3 bases for J; bases not matched to a gene: 3.

This clone has more than one count but fewer than ten. The chain combines TRBV7-6 with TRBJ1-2, with 7 bases matching TRBD1. With 2 bases clipped from V and 7 bases from J, the junction kept 7 bases outside the gene matches. Looked up from germline, CDR1 is SGHVS and CDR2 is FNYEAQ. CDR3 size: 14 residues. The chain's CDR3 is CASSLRQGEGGYTF. The CDR3, as DNA: TGTGCCAGCAGCTTAAGGCAGGGGGAAGGTGGCTACACCTTC. Full variable domain (remainder filled in from reference TRBV7-6 and TRBJ1-2): GAGVSQSPRYKVTKRGQDVALRCDPISGHVSLYWYRQALGQGPEFLTYFNYEAQQDKSGLPNDRFSAERPEGSISTLTIQRTEQRDSAMYRCASSLRQGEGGYTFGSGTRLTVV.

The chain carries TRBV30 and TRBJ2-2; the match to TRBD1 covers 8 bases. V gave up 7 bases and J gave up 4 bases; unmatched junction bases: 11. The germline V gene has CDR1 GTSNPN and CDR2 SVGIG (reference sequence). The CDR3 covers 15 residues. CDR3 loop: CASGVGQGGTGELFF. DNA for the CDR3: TGTGCCTCAGGCGTAGGACAGGGTGGCACCGGGGAGCTGTTTTTT.

V and J are TRBV5-6 and TRBJ2-3; D is perhaps TRBD2 (5 bases). The CDR3 runs to 13 residues. V dropped 1 base and J dropped 6 bases, with 9 bases sitting between them. CDR1 SGHDT and CDR2 YYEEEE come from the germline V gene. Written as DNA, the CDR3 is TGTGCCAGCAGCTTGAGGGAGTCGGATACGCAGTATTTT. Its protein product is CASSLRESDTQYF.

The chain employs TRBV5-1 and TRBJ1-3, with a possible D match to TRBD1 (5 bases). Germline V gene lookup returns CDR1 SGHRS and CDR2 YFSETQ. Trimming took 4 bases from V and 4 from J, leaving 24 bases between them. The length of the CDR3 is 18 residues. In DNA form, the CDR3 reads TGCGCCAGCAGCAGGGAGGGGTCGGGGTCTTTTGGCGGAAACACCATATATTTT. Its protein product is CASSREGSGSFGGNTIYF.

This chain connects TRBV7-9 to TRBJ2-7; tentatively, D is TRBD2 (5 bases). The CDR3 length is 13 residues. CDR1 is SEHNR and CDR2 is FQNEAQ in the germline V gene (reference sequence). The V end was cut by 1 base, the J end by 4 bases, with 8 bases between. CDR3 DNA: TGTGCCAGCAGCTTAGGCGGGCGATACGAGCAGTACGTC. This gives the protein CASSLGGRYEQYV.

V and J are TRBV5-4 and TRBJ2-7; 8 nucleotides match TRBD1. The CDR3 covers 14 residues. CDR1 is SGHNT and CDR2 is YYREEE in the germline V gene (reference sequence). After removal of 0 bases from V and 6 bases from J, the junction contained 5 bases not matched to a gene. CDR3 amino acids: CASSLGQGAVEQYF. CDR3 sequence (DNA): TGTGCCAGCAGCTTGGGCCAGGGGGCGGTCGAGCAGTACTTC.

The chain employs TRBV29-1 and TRBJ2-3, with TRBD1 matching 10 bases. CDR3 length equals 15 residues. CDR1 and CDR2 (germline): SQVTM, ANQGSEA. Unmatched junction bases numbered 7, after V lost 5 bases and J lost 2 bases. The CDR3 nucleotides are TGCAGCGTTTCTGGGGACAGGGGAACCACAGATACGCAGTATTTT. Translated: CSVSGDRGTTDTQYF.

The chain joins TRBV5-1 to TRBJ1-4, with 8 bases lining up with TRBD1. This CDR3 has 14 residues. Trimming cost V 3 bases and J 8 bases; bases outside gene matches: 6. The germline V gene encodes CDR1 SGHRS and CDR2 YFSETQ. CDR3 residues: CASSSRGRGEKLFF. The CDR3 DNA reads TGCGCCAGCAGCTCCAGGGGGCGCGGGGAAAAACTGTTTTTT.

V is TRBV29-1 and J is TRBJ1-2, with a possible D match to TRBD1 (6 bases). The CDR3 has 13 residues. Trimming shortened V by 5 bases and J by 4 bases, and 14 bases separated the two germline ends. Germline V gene lookup returns CDR1 SQVTM and CDR2 ANQGSEA. The CDR3, as DNA: TGCAGCGTTTATACAGGGTCGGGCTATGGCTACACCTTC. Translated, it gives CSVYTGSGYGYTF.

This chain connects TRBV6-5 to TRBJ1-5; D unclear. This CDR3 comprises 13 residues. V lost 7 bases to trimming and J lost 0 bases, with 7 bases between them. Germline CDR1 reads MNHEY; CDR2 reads SVGAGI. The DNA of the CDR3 is TGTGCCAGCAATCTATATAGCAATCAGCCCCAGCATTTT. It encodes CASNLYSNQPQHF.

This clone was observed a few times. V is TRBV30 and J is TRBJ1-4; D possibly corresponds to TRBD1 (6 bases). Trimming stripped 5 bases from V and 3 bases from J, with 16 bases between. This CDR3 region has 15 residues. Germline-derived CDR1 and CDR2 are GTSNPN and SVGIG (reference sequence). CDR3 region: CAWGPRGYPNEKLFF. CDR3 sequence (DNA): TGTGCCTGGGGGCCCAGGGGCTACCCTAATGAAAAACTGTTTTTT.

This clone was picked up one time. The chain links TRBV28 to TRBJ1-5; D might be TRBD1 (5 bases). The germline CDR1 and CDR2 sequences are MDHEN and SYDVKM. The CDR3 is made up of 14 amino acids. V was trimmed by 3 bases and J by 11 bases, leaving 17 bases between them. The CDR3: CASSFPGAQVTQHF. In DNA form, the CDR3 reads TGTGCCAGCAGTTTCCCCGGGGCCCAAGTCACCCAGCATTTT. Together with reference TRBV28 and TRBJ1-5, the CDR3 gives the full variable domain: DVKVTQSSRYLVKRTGEKVFLECVQDMDHENMFWYRQDPGLGLRLIYFSYDVKMKEKGDIPEGYSVSREKKERFSLILESASTNQTSMYLCASSFPGAQVTQHFGDGTRLSIL.

This clone appeared once. The rearrangement joins TRBV14 to TRBJ2-1; 10 positions agree with TRBD2. CDR1 is SGHDN, CDR2 FVKESK, per germline. This CDR3 contains 16 residues. V lost 0 bases and J lost 6; bases outside the gene matches: 5. The CDR3 nucleotides read TGTGCCAGCAGCCAAGAAGAACTAGCGGGATTCAATGAGCAGTTCTTC. Translating gives CASSQEELAGFNEQFF.

The chain couples TRBV5-4 to TRBJ2-1; D gene uncertain. Trimming pared 4 bases from V and 7 bases from J, leaving 15 bases between. The germline V gene has CDR1 SGHNT and CDR2 YYREEE (reference sequence). The CDR3 has 14 residues. CDR3 DNA sequence: TGTGCCAGCAGCCCTCCCTGGGCCGGAAATGAGCAGTTCTTC. Amino acid sequence: CASSPPWAGNEQFF. Combining the CDR3 with reference TRBV5-4 and TRBJ2-1 gives the whole variable domain ETGVTQSPTHLIKTRGQQVTLRCSSQSGHNTVSWYQQALGQGPQFIFQYYREEENGRGNFPPRFSGLQFPNYSSELNVNALELDDSALYLCASSPPWAGNEQFFGPGTRLTVL.

The V call is TRBV20-1, the J call TRBJ2-7, with 8 nucleotides matching TRBD1. The germline V gene has CDR1 DFQATT and CDR2 SNEGSKA (reference sequence). The CDR3 extends over 13 amino acids. After removal of 3 bases from V and 3 bases from J, the junction contained 4 bases not matched to a gene. DNA of the CDR3: TGCAGTGCTAGTATGGACAGGGACTACGAGCAGTACGTC. Amino acids: CSASMDRDYEQYV.

This clone was seen a few times. The gene calls are TRBV7-9 and TRBJ2-7; 9 positions match TRBD1. Looked up from germline, CDR1 is SEHNR and CDR2 is FQNEAQ (reference sequence). The J segment lost 6 bases and the V segment lost 3 bases, leaving 0 bases of the junction unmatched. The CDR3 has 12 amino acids. CDR3: CASSLTGGEQYF. The CDR3 bases are TGTGCCAGCAGCTTGACAGGGGGCGAGCAGTACTTC.

The CDR3 sequence: CASSPKVDGGQAYEKLFF. DNA for the CDR3: TGTGCCAGCAGCCCTAAGGTCGATGGCGGACAGGCTTATGAAAAACTGTTTTTT. V and J are TRBV7-9 and TRBJ1-4; 7 positions match TRBD1. Trimming removed 5 bases from V and 6 bases from J; junction bases left unmatched: 18. The CDR3 is made up of 18 amino acids. The germline V gene has CDR1 SEHNR and CDR2 FQNEAQ (reference sequence).